Following are 21 T cell receptor beta chains from one sample sequenced in a study of shared clonotypes between healthy human individuals. Repertoires were generated with immunoSEQ multiplex PCR, while TCRdb's copy carries only in-frame clones and drops some. In the table there are roughly 2.2 million clones, 90% to 95% of which are singletons. Sequencing was performed on naive CD4+ T cells from PBMCs. The subset here: CD45RA+ positively selected. The receptors were sampled from a man younger than 35 in good health. Some clones in this sample may be carry-over from other donors' samples.

Notes on this clone: Additional DNA sequences in this sample encode the identical CDR3. This chain joins TRBV30 and TRBJ2-7; TRBD1 is a possible D gene (5 bases). The V gene's germline CDR1 is GTSNPN and CDR2 SVGIG (reference sequence). This CDR3 is built from 12 residues. The V gene lost 3 bases and the J gene lost 1 base, with 7 bases spanning the gap. The DNA for the CDR3 is TGTGCCTGGAGCGACAGATCCTACGAGCAGTACTTC. It yields the protein CAWSDRSYEQYF.

In DNA form, the CDR3 reads TGTGCCAGCAGTCCCCTGCGGCAGCGGTCAGAGACCCAGTACTTC. It specifies CASSPLRQRSETQYF. This chain joins TRBV2 and TRBJ2-5; maybe TRBD2 (5 bases). CDR1 and CDR2 from the germline V gene are SNHLY and FYNNEI. The CDR3 loop spans 15 amino acids. Trimming took off 5 bases at V and 4 bases at J, with 17 bases between the two ends.

The chain has TRBV5-1 and TRBJ1-1; TRBD1 matches at 7 bases. V lost 4 bases, J lost 0 bases, and 9 bases stayed unmatched. CDR1 SGHRS and CDR2 YFSETQ come from the germline V gene. CDR3 size: 16 residues. In DNA form, the CDR3 reads TGCGCCAGCAGCCGTCACTCGACAGGGCTGAACACTGAAGCTTTCTTT. Translation gives CASSRHSTGLNTEAFF.

This sequence joins TRBV15 and TRBJ2-5, with TRBD2 matching over 7 bases. CDR1 LNHNV and CDR2 YYDKDF come from the germline V gene (reference sequence). The length of the CDR3 is 15 residues. The junction had 6 bases not matched to a gene; V was cut back by 0 bases and J by 5 bases. DNA for the CDR3: TGTGCCACCAGCAGAGATGCCTCCGGGAGGGAGACCCAGTACTTC. Protein sequence: CATSRDASGRETQYF.

Of note for this clone: Other DNA sequences within the sample encode an identical CDR3. This rearrangement joins TRBV9 to TRBJ1-1; tentative D call: TRBD1 (6 bases). The V end was cut by 1 base, the J end by 4 bases, with 8 bases between. Looked up from germline, CDR1 is SGDLS and CDR2 is YYNGEE. This CDR3 region has 13 residues. CDR3 in amino acids: CASSVKGGTEAFF. CDR3 DNA: TGTGCCAGCAGCGTAAAAGGGGGCACTGAAGCTTTCTTT.

This clone has a single count. The chain carries TRBV27 and TRBJ2-3, with D possibly matching TRBD1 (6 bases). Looked up from germline, CDR1 is MNHEY and CDR2 is SMNVEV (reference sequence). CDR3 size: 15 residues. The ends were cut back, 3 bases at V and 10 bases at J, with 20 bases in the middle. Here the CDR3 reads CASSFGTRGTGSQYF. CDR3 nucleotides: TGTGCCAGCAGTTTCGGGACCAGGGGTACCGGCTCGCAGTATTTT.

The chain has TRBV6-1 and TRBJ2-5, with a weak D call TRBD1 (6 bases). This CDR3 has 14 amino acids. The ends were cut back, 2 bases at V and 5 bases at J, with 12 bases in the middle. CDR1 is MNHNS and CDR2 is SASEGT in the germline V gene. CDR3 sequence reads: CASSETGRAETQYF. The CDR3 coding sequence is TGTGCCAGCAGTGAAACAGGGCGGGCGGAGACCCAGTACTTC.

CDR3 region: CASSPGAGREMNTGELFF. The CDR3 DNA is TGTGCCAGCAGCCCGGGGGCGGGTAGGGAAATGAACACCGGGGAGCTGTTTTTT. The J gene is TRBJ2-2, the V gene TRBV7-3; D is tentatively TRBD1 or TRBD2 (6 bases each). The CDR3 length is 18 residues. V lost 5 bases and J 1 base, leaving 20 bases between the germline ends. Per the germline V gene, CDR1 is SGHTA and CDR2 is FQGTGA.

The V and J genes are TRBV4-1 and TRBJ1-2; D possibly corresponds to TRBD1 (5 bases). The CDR3 is 14 residues long. With 3 bases removed from V and 7 bases from J, the gap between germline ends came to 15 bases. The V gene's germline CDR1 is MGHRA and CDR2 YSYEKL. CDR3 in amino acids: CASSHFRRDLGYTF. CDR3 bases: TGCGCCAGCAGCCATTTTCGGCGGGACCTTGGCTACACCTTC.

V is TRBV30 and J is TRBJ2-7, with 9 bases identical to TRBD2. This CDR3 is 11 amino acids long. Germline values: CDR1 GTSNPN, CDR2 SVGIG (reference sequence). V lost 8 bases and J lost 4; bases outside the gene matches: 3. The CDR3 DNA sequence: TGTGCCCAAAGCGGGGGGTACGAGCAGTACTTC. Encoded protein: CAQSGGYEQYF.

The V and J genes are TRBV4-1 and TRBJ2-7, with 7 bases identical to TRBD2. This CDR3 spans 15 amino acids. V lost 6 bases and J lost 3; bases outside the gene matches: 11. Germline V lookup: CDR1 MGHRA, CDR2 YSYEKL. This chain's CDR3 is CASSQSETSSYEQYF. CDR3 nucleotide sequence: TGCGCCAGCAGTCAAAGTGAGACTAGCAGCTACGAGCAGTACTTC.

CDR3 protein: CASSESPDSYNEQFF. As DNA, the CDR3 is TGTGCCAGCAGTGAATCCCCCGACTCCTACAATGAGCAGTTCTTC. This chain uses TRBV6-1 with TRBJ2-1; no reliable D call. Germline V gene data show CDR1 as MNHNS and CDR2 as SASEGT. Trimming removed 2 bases from V and 0 bases from J, with 8 bases in between. This CDR3 spans 15 amino acids.

The rearrangement joins TRBV10-1 to TRBJ2-1; 9 nucleotides match TRBD2. The germline V gene encodes CDR1 WNHNN and CDR2 SYGVQD (reference sequence). Losses at the gene ends were 2 bases for V and 8 bases for J; bases not matched to a gene: 7. The CDR3 extends over 15 amino acids. The CDR3 coding sequence is TGCGCCAGCAGTGAGGAAGAAGCGGGAGGCGATGAGCAGTTCTTC. Protein: CASSEEEAGGDEQFF.

The chain employs TRBV19 and TRBJ2-3; the D call may be TRBD1 or TRBD2 (5 bases each). Trimming cost V 3 bases and J 1 base, with 11 bases left between them. The CDR3 runs 15 residues. CDR1 is LNHDA and CDR2 is SQIVND in the germline V gene (reference sequence). The CDR3, as DNA: TGTGCCAGTAGTATTGGAATGGGACGCACAGATACGCAGTATTTT. Protein: CASSIGMGRTDTQYF.

The V call is TRBV28, the J call TRBJ2-1; TRBD2 agrees at 10 bases. This CDR3 is built from 17 residues. Germline V CDR1 and CDR2: MDHEN, SYDVKM. Trimming took 8 bases from V and 8 from J; bases not matched to a gene: 18. The CDR3 sequence is CASPPSGSFIGPDEQFF. The DNA for the CDR3 is TGTGCCAGCCCCCCTAGCGGGAGTTTCATTGGGCCGGATGAGCAGTTCTTC.

V and J are TRBV28 and TRBJ2-7, with 10 bases aligning to TRBD2. V gave up 6 bases and J gave up 4 bases; unmatched junction bases: 9. CDR1 and CDR2 (germline): MDHEN, SYDVKM. CDR3 length: 15 amino acids. CDR3 nucleotide sequence: TGTGCCAGCAGCCTGAGCGGGAGGGCCGTGTACGAGCAGTACTTC. It is translated as CASSLSGRAVYEQYF.

This chain joins TRBV2 and TRBJ2-3; possible D gene TRBD2, 6 bases. This CDR3 is 16 amino acids long. V was trimmed by 2 bases and J by 4 bases, leaving 16 bases between them. CDR1 SNHLY and CDR2 FYNNEI come from the germline V gene. This chain's CDR3 is CASSENLLAPPDTQYF. Written as DNA, the CDR3 is TGTGCCAGCAGTGAAAACTTACTAGCCCCCCCAGATACGCAGTATTTT.

V gene TRBV27 combines with J gene TRBJ2-7; TRBD2 is a possible D gene (10 bases). Germline-derived CDR1 and CDR2 are MNHEY and SMNVEV (reference sequence). This CDR3 comprises 21 residues. V lost 7 bases and J 0 bases, leaving 34 bases between the germline ends. CDR3 nucleotides: TGTGCCAGCACCCCGGGACAGGGACCAGCGGGAGGGCCTAGGAGCTCCTACGAGCAGTACTTC. It codes for CASTPGQGPAGGPRSSYEQYF.

This rearrangement joins TRBV2 to TRBJ2-5, with 8 bases lining up with TRBD2. This CDR3 region has 15 residues. J was trimmed by 3 bases and V by 7 bases; bases with no gene match: 10. The V gene's germline CDR1 is SNHLY and CDR2 FYNNEI. In DNA, the CDR3 is TGTGCCAGCAAGCCGCTAGCGGGCGAAGAAGAGACCCAGTACTTC. Encoded protein: CASKPLAGEEETQYF.

The V and J genes are TRBV10-1 and TRBJ2-3; TRBD1 aligns across 9 bases. V lost 2 bases, J lost 6 bases, and 6 bases stayed unmatched. The germline V gene encodes CDR1 WNHNN and CDR2 SYGVQD (reference sequence). The length of the CDR3 is 15 residues. The DNA for the CDR3 is TGCGCCAGCAGTGAGCGCGGACAGGGGACCGATACGCAGTATTTT. This translates into CASSERGQGTDTQYF.

On this clone itself: The same CDR3 also results from other DNA sequences found in this sample. The rearrangement uses TRBV5-1 and TRBJ2-7; 9 bases align to TRBD1. V shed 1 base and J 5 bases; nucleotides not matched to a gene: 4. CDR3 size: 14 residues. CDR1 and CDR2 from the germline V gene are SGHRS and YFSETQ. The CDR3 DNA reads TGCGCCAGCAGCTTGCTCGGACAGGGGAACGAGCAGTACTTC. This sequence encodes CASSLLGQGNEQYF.